A selection of T cell receptor beta chains follows, all from one sample in a study of T-cell reconstitution after alpha-beta-depleted transplantation in children. Each CDR3 protein gets one entry after TCRdb re-called the PCR reads with MiXCR. Of hundreds of thousands of distinct CDR3 sequences listed, 10% to 15% are singletons. The material was PBMCs, mostly from graft donor cells, obtained 360 days after TCRalphabeta/CD19-depleted stem cell transplant. The receptors come from a male patient aged 5 to 17 who had a stem cell transplant for acute myeloid leukemia, so the T cells may come from the graft donor. Both conserved end residues are part of each CDR3. Each record gives: V gene, clone size, J gene, D gene, CDR3 DNA, CDR3 protein. A D gene is named only where the DNA matches it firmly. Clone size, where shown, is once, few, many, or a class for clones that have expanded.

V gene: TRBV5-5
clone size: NA
J gene: TRBJ2-4
D gene: TRBD1
CDR3 DNA: TGTGCCAGCAGCTGGGACGCACCGGGACAGGGGGCGAAAGACATTCAGTACTTC
CDR3 protein: CASSWDAPGQGAKDIQYF

V gene: TRBV7-9
clone size: few
J gene: TRBJ2-7
D gene: TRBD1
CDR3 DNA: TGTGCCAGCAGAAAGGGGACAGGGGAATACGAGCAGTACTTC
CDR3 protein: CASRKGTGEYEQYF

V gene: TRBV10-3
clone size: NA
J gene: TRBJ2-1
D gene: NA
CDR3 DNA: TGTGCCATCAGTGAGGGCAGTTTGAACGTGAATGAGCAGTTCTTC
CDR3 protein: CAISEGSLNVNEQFF

V gene: TRBV4-1
clone size: few
J gene: TRBJ2-2
D gene: NA
CDR3 DNA: TGCGCCAGCAGCCAAGCGGCGGCCGGGGAGCTGTTTTTT
CDR3 protein: CASSQAAAGELFF

V gene: TRBV3-1
clone size: many
J gene: TRBJ1-2
D gene: NA
CDR3 DNA: TGTGCCAGCAGCCAGCCCCTGGGGCAGGTCAATGGCTACACCTTC
CDR3 protein: CASSQPLGQVNGYTF

V gene: TRBV3-1
clone size: NA
J gene: TRBJ1-5
D gene: TRBD1
CDR3 DNA: TGTGCCAGCAGCCAAGGACAGGGGTTTCAGCCCCAGCATTTT
CDR3 protein: CASSQGQGFQPQHF

V gene: TRBV7-6
clone size: NA
J gene: TRBJ2-2
D gene: NA
CDR3 DNA: TGTGCCAGCAGGTTGACAGGAGACTCTGCATTCACCGGGGAGCTGTTTTTT
CDR3 protein: CASRLTGDSAFTGELFF

V gene: TRBV19
clone size: NA
J gene: TRBJ2-1
D gene: NA
CDR3 DNA: TGTGCCAGTCGACAATTAGGGTTTTTCTACAATGAGCAGTTCTTC
CDR3 protein: CASRQLGFFYNEQFF

V gene: TRBV20-1
clone size: few
J gene: TRBJ2-7
D gene: NA
CDR3 DNA: TGCAGTGCTCTACGCCCGCCAGGGTACTTGGACGAGCAGTACTTC
CDR3 protein: CSALRPPGYLDEQYF

V gene: TRBV11-1
clone size: NA
J gene: TRBJ2-1
D gene: NA
CDR3 DNA: TGTGCCAGCAGCTTTCCGAAGCGGACCGCCTACAATGAGCAGTTCTTC
CDR3 protein: CASSFPKRTAYNEQFF

V gene: TRBV28
clone size: many
J gene: TRBJ2-1
D gene: NA
CDR3 DNA: TGTGCCGGGCGGAACCCACCCGATGAGCAGTTCTTC
CDR3 protein: CAGRNPPDEQFF

V gene: TRBV7-3
clone size: NA
J gene: TRBJ2-1
D gene: TRBD2
CDR3 DNA: TGTGCCAGCAGCTTAACGGGGACTAGCGGTGGCAATGAGCAGTTCTTC
CDR3 protein: CASSLTGTSGGNEQFF

V gene: TRBV11-2
clone size: few
J gene: TRBJ2-2
D gene: NA
CDR3 DNA: TGTGCCAGCGGCGACGGTACGAACACCGGGGAGCTGTTTTTT
CDR3 protein: CASGDGTNTGELFF

V gene: TRBV28
clone size: many
J gene: TRBJ2-3
D gene: NA
CDR3 DNA: TGTGCCAGCAGTTTATCCGGGGGTCACACAGATACGCAGTATTTT
CDR3 protein: CASSLSGGHTDTQYF

V gene: TRBV29-1
clone size: many
J gene: TRBJ1-2
D gene: NA
CDR3 DNA: TGCAGCGTTGGGGGGTACGACTATGGCTACACCTTC
CDR3 protein: CSVGGYDYGYTF

V gene: TRBV5-1
clone size: few
J gene: TRBJ2-7
D gene: NA
CDR3 DNA: TGCGCCAGCAGCTTAGGTAACAGCCTCTACGAGCAGTACTTC
CDR3 protein: CASSLGNSLYEQYF

V gene: TRBV29-1
clone size: many
J gene: TRBJ2-2
D gene: NA
CDR3 DNA: TGCAGCGTTGGGTGGCAGAACACCGGGGAGCTGTTTTTT
CDR3 protein: CSVGWQNTGELFF

V gene: TRBV7-9
clone size: many
J gene: TRBJ2-7
D gene: TRBD2
CDR3 DNA: TGTGCCAGCAGCTTAGCGACGGGACTAGACGCCTACGAGCAGTACTTC
CDR3 protein: CASSLATGLDAYEQYF

V gene: TRBV11-3
clone size: few
J gene: TRBJ2-2
D gene: NA
CDR3 DNA: TGTGCCAGCAGCTCTCGGGGCCCCACAAACACCGGGGAGCTGTTTTTT
CDR3 protein: CASSSRGPTNTGELFF

V gene: TRBV7-3
clone size: NA
J gene: TRBJ2-3
D gene: NA
CDR3 DNA: TGTGCCAGCAGCTGGACTACATTAATCACAGATACGCAGTATTTT
CDR3 protein: CASSWTTLITDTQYF

V gene: TRBV29-1
clone size: many
J gene: TRBJ2-5
D gene: NA
CDR3 DNA: TGCAGCGTCGCCTCCCTTTTGGGAATAGCTGTTGAAGAGACCCAGTACTTC
CDR3 protein: CSVASLLGIAVEETQYF

V gene: TRBV25-1
clone size: many
J gene: TRBJ2-1
D gene: TRBD1
CDR3 DNA: TGTGCCAGCAGAGGACCAGGGGGCCGGAGGTACAATGAGCAGTTCTTC
CDR3 protein: CASRGPGGRRYNEQFF

V gene: TRBV4-3
clone size: NA
J gene: TRBJ2-2
D gene: NA
CDR3 DNA: TGCGCCAGCAGCCGCCAGGGGATGGCGAACACCGGGGAGCTGTTTTTT
CDR3 protein: CASSRQGMANTGELFF

V gene: TRBV10-3
clone size: once
J gene: TRBJ2-7
D gene: TRBD1
CDR3 DNA: TGTGCCATCAGTGACCCGGGACAGGGAGACTACGAGCAGTACTTC
CDR3 protein: CAISDPGQGDYEQYF